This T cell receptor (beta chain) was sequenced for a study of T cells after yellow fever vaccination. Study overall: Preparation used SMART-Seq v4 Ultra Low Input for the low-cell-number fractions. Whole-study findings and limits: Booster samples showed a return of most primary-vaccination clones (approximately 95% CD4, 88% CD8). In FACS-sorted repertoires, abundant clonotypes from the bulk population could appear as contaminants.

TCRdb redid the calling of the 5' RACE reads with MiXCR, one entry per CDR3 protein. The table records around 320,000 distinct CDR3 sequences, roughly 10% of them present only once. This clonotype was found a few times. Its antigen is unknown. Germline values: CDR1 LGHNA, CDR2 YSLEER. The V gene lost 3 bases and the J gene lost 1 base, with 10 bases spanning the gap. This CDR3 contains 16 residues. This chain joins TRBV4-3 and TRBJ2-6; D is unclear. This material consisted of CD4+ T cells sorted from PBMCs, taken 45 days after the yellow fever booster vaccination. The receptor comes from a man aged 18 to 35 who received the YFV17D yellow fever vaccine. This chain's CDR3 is CASSQRTPSGANVLTF. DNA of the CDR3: TGCGCCAGCAGCCAGCGGACCCCTTCTGGGGCCAACGTCCTGACTTTC.